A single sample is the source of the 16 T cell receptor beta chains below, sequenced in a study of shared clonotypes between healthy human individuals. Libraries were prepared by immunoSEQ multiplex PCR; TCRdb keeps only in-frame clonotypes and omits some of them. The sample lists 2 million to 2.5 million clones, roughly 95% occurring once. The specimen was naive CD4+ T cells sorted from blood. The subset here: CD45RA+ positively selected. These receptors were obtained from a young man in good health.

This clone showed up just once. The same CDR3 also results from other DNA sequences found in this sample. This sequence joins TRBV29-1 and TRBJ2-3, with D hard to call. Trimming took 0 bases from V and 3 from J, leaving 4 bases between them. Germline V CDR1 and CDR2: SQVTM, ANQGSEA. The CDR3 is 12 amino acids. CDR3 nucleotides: TGCAGCGTTGAAGAGGGGACAGATACGCAGTATTTT. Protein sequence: CSVEEGTDTQYF.

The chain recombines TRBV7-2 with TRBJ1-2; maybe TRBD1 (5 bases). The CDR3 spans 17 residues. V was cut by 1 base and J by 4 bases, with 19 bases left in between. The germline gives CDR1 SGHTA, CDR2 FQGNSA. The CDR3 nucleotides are TGTGCCAGCAGCTTAGGGGGCGGTTCAAAAGCCTCCTATGGCTACACCTTC. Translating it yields CASSLGGGSKASYGYTF.

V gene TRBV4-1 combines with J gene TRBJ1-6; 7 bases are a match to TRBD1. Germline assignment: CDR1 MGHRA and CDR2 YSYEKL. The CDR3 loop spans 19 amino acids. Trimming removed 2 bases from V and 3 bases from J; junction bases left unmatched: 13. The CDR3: CASSQLDSGTEYYNSPLHF. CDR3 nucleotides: TGCGCCAGCAGCCAACTCGACTCCGGGACAGAGTACTATAATTCACCCCTCCACTTT.

This chain's CDR3 is CASSERQLANEKLFF. The CDR3 DNA reads TGTGCCAGCAGTGAGAGGCAGCTCGCTAATGAAAAACTGTTTTTT. This chain uses TRBV2 with TRBJ1-4; D unclear. The V end lost 3 bases, the J end lost 3 bases, and 11 bases lay between the germline ends. The CDR3 loop spans 15 amino acids. CDR1 is SNHLY and CDR2 is FYNNEI in the germline V gene.

This CDR3 reads CASRGDRAQAFF. CDR3 nucleotide sequence: TGTGCCAGCAGGGGGGACAGGGCCCAAGCTTTCTTT. The chain couples TRBV2 to TRBJ1-1, with 9 bases identical to TRBD1. Germline V lookup: CDR1 SNHLY, CDR2 FYNNEI. The CDR3 is 12 residues long. The V gene end was trimmed by 6 bases and the J gene end by 9 bases; junction bases not matched to a gene: 5.

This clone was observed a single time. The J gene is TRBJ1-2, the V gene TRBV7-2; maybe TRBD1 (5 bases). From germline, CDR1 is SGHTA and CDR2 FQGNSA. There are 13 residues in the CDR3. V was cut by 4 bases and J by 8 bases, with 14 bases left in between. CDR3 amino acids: CASSSPGLRGYTF. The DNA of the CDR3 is TGTGCCAGCAGCTCCCCGGGACTTAGAGGCTACACCTTC.

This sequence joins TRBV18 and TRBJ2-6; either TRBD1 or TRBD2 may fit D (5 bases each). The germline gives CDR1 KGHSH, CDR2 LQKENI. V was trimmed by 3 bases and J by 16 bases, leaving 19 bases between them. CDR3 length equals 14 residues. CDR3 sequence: CASSPLGSEGILTF. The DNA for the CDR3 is TGTGCCAGCTCACCCCTGGGCTCTGAGGGGATTCTGACTTTC.

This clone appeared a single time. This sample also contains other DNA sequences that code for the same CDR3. The CDR3 nucleotides read TGCGCCAGCAGCTTGTCTGGAGGCTCAAACTATGGCTACACCTTC. It specifies CASSLSGGSNYGYTF. V gene TRBV5-1 combines with J gene TRBJ1-2; D remains ambiguous. The V end was cut by 1 base, the J end by 2 bases, with 12 bases between. The CDR3 spans 15 residues. Germline V gene data show CDR1 as SGHRS and CDR2 as YFSETQ. The full variable domain, its missing parts supplied by reference TRBV5-1 and TRBJ1-2, is KAGVTQTPRYLIKTRGQQVTLSCSPISGHRSVSWYQQTPGQGLQFLFEYFSETQRNKGNFPGRFSGRQFSNSRSEMNVSTLELGDSALYLCASSLSGGSNYGYTFGSGTRLTVV.

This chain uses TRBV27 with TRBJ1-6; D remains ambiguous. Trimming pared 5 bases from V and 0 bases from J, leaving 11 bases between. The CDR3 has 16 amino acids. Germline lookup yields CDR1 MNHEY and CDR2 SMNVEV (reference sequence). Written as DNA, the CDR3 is TGTGCCAGCAGTGGTAGGCAGAGCTCCTATAATTCACCCCTCCACTTT. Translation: CASSGRQSSYNSPLHF.

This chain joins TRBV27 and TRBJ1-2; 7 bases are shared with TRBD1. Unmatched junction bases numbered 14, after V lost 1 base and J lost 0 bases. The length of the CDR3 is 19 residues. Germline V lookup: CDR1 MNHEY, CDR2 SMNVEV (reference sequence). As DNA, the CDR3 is TGTGCCAGCAGTTTATACGGGGGACAGCTAGGCCGGTCTAACTATGGCTACACCTTC. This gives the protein CASSLYGGQLGRSNYGYTF.

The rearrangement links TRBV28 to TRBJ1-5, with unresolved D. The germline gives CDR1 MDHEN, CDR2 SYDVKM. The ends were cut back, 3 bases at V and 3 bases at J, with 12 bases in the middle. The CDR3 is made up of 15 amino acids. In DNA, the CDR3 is TGTGCCAGCAGTTTGTTGAGGCAGACCAATCAGCCCCAGCATTTT. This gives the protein CASSLLRQTNQPQHF. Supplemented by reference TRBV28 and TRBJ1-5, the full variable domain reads DVKVTQSSRYLVKRTGEKVFLECVQDMDHENMFWYRQDPGLGLRLIYFSYDVKMKEKGDIPEGYSVSREKKERFSLILESASTNQTSMYLCASSLLRQTNQPQHFGDGTRLSIL.

The CDR3 nucleotides are TGTGCCAGCAGCGGCCCCGGGACTAGCGGGAGAAATGAGCAGTTCTTC. This translates into CASSGPGTSGRNEQFF. The chain has TRBV9 and TRBJ2-1; 14 bases agree with TRBD2. V trimming: 3 bases; J trimming: 7 bases; junction bases outside the gene matches: 6. This CDR3 is 16 amino acids long. Germline-derived CDR1 and CDR2 are SGDLS and YYNGEE. Drawing the rest from reference TRBV9 and TRBJ2-1, the complete variable domain is DSGVTQTPKHLITATGQRVTLRCSPRSGDLSVYWYQQSLDQGLQFLIQYYNGEERAKGNILERFSAQQFPDLHSELNLSSLELGDSALYFCASSGPGTSGRNEQFFGPGTRLTVL.

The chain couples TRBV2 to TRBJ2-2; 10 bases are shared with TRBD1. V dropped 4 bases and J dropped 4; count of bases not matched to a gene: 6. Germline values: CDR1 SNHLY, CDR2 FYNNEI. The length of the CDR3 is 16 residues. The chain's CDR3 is CASSVRQGASTGELFF. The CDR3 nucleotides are TGTGCCAGCAGTGTTAGACAGGGGGCAAGCACCGGGGAGCTGTTTTTT.

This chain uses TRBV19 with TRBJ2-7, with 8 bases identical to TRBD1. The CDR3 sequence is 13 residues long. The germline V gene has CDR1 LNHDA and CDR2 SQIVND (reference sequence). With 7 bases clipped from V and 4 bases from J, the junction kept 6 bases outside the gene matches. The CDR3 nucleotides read TGTGCCAGTAAGCGGACAGGGTTGTACGAGCAGTACTTC. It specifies CASKRTGLYEQYF. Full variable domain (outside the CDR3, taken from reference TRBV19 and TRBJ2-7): DGGITQSPKYLFRKEGQNVTLSCEQNLNHDAMYWYRQDPGQGLRLIYYSQIVNDFQKGDIAEGYSVSREKKESFPLTVTSAQKNPTAFYLCASKRTGLYEQYFGPGTRLTVT.

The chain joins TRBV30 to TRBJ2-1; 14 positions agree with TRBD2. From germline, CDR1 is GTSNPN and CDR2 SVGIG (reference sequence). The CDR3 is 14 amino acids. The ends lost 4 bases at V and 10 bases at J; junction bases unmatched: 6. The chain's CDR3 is CAWTEGLAGEEQFF. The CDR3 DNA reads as TGTGCCTGGACTGAGGGACTAGCGGGAGAAGAGCAGTTCTTC. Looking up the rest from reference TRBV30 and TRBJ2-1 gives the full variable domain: SQTIHQWPATLVQPVGSPLSLECTVEGTSNPNLYWYRQAAGRGLQLLFYSVGIGQISSEVPQNLSASRPQDRQFILSSKKLLLSDSGFYLCAWTEGLAGEEQFFGPGTRLTVL.

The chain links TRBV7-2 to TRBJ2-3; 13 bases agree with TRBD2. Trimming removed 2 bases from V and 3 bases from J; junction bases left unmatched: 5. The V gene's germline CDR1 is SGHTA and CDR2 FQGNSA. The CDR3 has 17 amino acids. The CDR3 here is CASSLRLAGGSTDTQYF. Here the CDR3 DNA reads TGTGCCAGCAGCTTAAGACTAGCGGGGGGATCGACAGATACGCAGTATTTT.